Listed here are 9 T cell receptor beta chains from one sample, sequenced in a study of blood T cell repertoires in COVID-19. Here immunoSEQ multiplex PCR was the method, and the copy in TCRdb shows in-frame clones only, minus some. The sample carries approximately 150,000 clones, 86% recorded once. The sequencing input was peripheral blood. The receptors were gathered from a woman aged 55-70 years with acute or convalescent COVID-19.

This chain joins TRBV18 and TRBJ2-3; D not resolved. This CDR3 spans 13 amino acids. The germline V and J ends were trimmed by 6 bases and 0 bases, with 7 bases remaining between them. The germline V gene has CDR1 KGHSH and CDR2 LQKENI. CDR3 residues: CASSAPSTDTQYF. The DNA for the CDR3 is TGTGCCAGCTCGGCCCCTAGCACAGATACGCAGTATTTT.

The chain joins TRBV14 to TRBJ2-5; D gene uncertain. The CDR3 extends over 12 amino acids. Between the trimmed V and J ends, which lost 2 bases and 5 bases, there was a span of 6 bases. CDR1 and CDR2 (germline): SGHDN, FVKESK. CDR3 sequence (DNA): TGTGCCAGCAGCCAATCCCGGGAGACCCAGTACTTC. Protein: CASSQSRETQYF.

The chain recombines TRBV4-2 with TRBJ2-7; 15 nucleotides align to TRBD2. The CDR3 consists of 20 residues. J gave up 1 base and V 1 base, and 11 bases lay outside the gene matches. CDR1 LGHNA and CDR2 YNFKEQ come from the germline V gene. Written as DNA, the CDR3 is TGTGCCAGCAGCCAAGGACTTGGACTAGCGGGGGGGCCCGGTTCCTACGAGCAGTACTTC. Its protein is CASSQGLGLAGGPGSYEQYF.

The rearrangement links TRBV5-4 to TRBJ2-3; 7 positions agree with TRBD2. The germline V gene has CDR1 SGHNT and CDR2 YYREEE (reference sequence). Germline trimming cut 4 bases from V and 4 bases from J; bases unmatched to any gene: 12. The CDR3 runs 16 residues. CDR3 nucleotide sequence: TGTGCCAGCAGCAGCCAGCGGGGTCGGGGGTCAGATACGCAGTATTTT. Translating gives CASSSQRGRGSDTQYF.

The chain joins TRBV28 to TRBJ1-2; TRBD1 matches at 8 bases. J gave up 4 bases and V 5 bases, and 3 bases lay outside the gene matches. Per germline, CDR1 MDHEN and CDR2 SYDVKM. The CDR3 consists of 13 residues. This chain's CDR3 is CASSKQGVYGYTF. The CDR3 DNA sequence: TGTGCCAGCAGTAAACAGGGGGTCTATGGCTACACCTTC.

This chain's CDR3 is CASSSLPTGAHYEQYF. Here the CDR3 DNA reads TGTGCCAGCAGTTCCCTACCGACAGGGGCCCACTACGAGCAGTACTTC. The chain combines TRBV27 with TRBJ2-7, with 8 bases aligning to TRBD1. Germline CDR1 is MNHEY and CDR2 is SMNVEV (reference sequence). J gave up 3 bases and V 4 bases, and 11 bases lay outside the gene matches. The CDR3 is made up of 16 amino acids.

The chain uses TRBV4-2 and TRBJ1-1; D is unclear. The CDR3 is 17 residues long. V was cut by 0 bases and J by 5 bases, with 19 bases left in between. The V gene's germline CDR1 is LGHNA and CDR2 YNFKEQ. CDR3 nucleotide sequence: TGTGCCAGCAGCCAAGAGAGCCTCCGCGGGAGGGCAACTGAAGCTTTCTTT. Protein product: CASSQESLRGRATEAFF.

The genes are TRBV6-1 and TRBJ2-3; perhaps TRBD1 as D (6 bases). V was shortened by 2 bases and J by 5 bases, with 11 bases between the two germline ends. The CDR3 sequence is 14 residues long. The germline gives CDR1 MNHNS, CDR2 SASEGT. CDR3 coding DNA: TGTGCCAGCAGTGAACCGGGACACAAAGATACGCAGTATTTT. It yields the protein CASSEPGHKDTQYF.

This clone showed up just once. This chain connects TRBV4-2 to TRBJ1-5; D might be TRBD1 (5 bases). The germline V and J ends were trimmed by 0 bases and 7 bases, with 13 bases remaining between them. Germline V gene lookup returns CDR1 LGHNA and CDR2 YNFKEQ. The CDR3 is 15 residues long. The CDR3 region is CASSQDGGREQPQHF. The CDR3 DNA sequence: TGTGCCAGCAGCCAAGACGGGGGGAGGGAGCAGCCCCAGCATTTT.